This TCR beta chain is drawn from a study of blood T cell repertoires in COVID-19. About the research overall: The origin of the acute and convalescent COVID-19 samples was the United States, Italy and Spain. Sample material is recorded as cDNA or gDNA derived from T cells, B-cell-depleted T cells, or PBMCs.

How the authors handled the data: By means of reference gene primer amplification, nucleated cell counts were estimated. Clones were sequenced by immunoSEQ multiplex PCR, and TCRdb holds only the in-frame ones, with some missing. The D gene and trimming were derived from the DNA, and the V and J assignments and clone size from that table. The data show around 160,000 clones, more than 80% seen once. This clone was observed a few times. The CDR3 spans 11 residues. Germline CDR1 and CDR2: GTSNPN and SVGIG (reference sequence). Trimming took 2 bases from V and 5 from J, leaving 6 bases between them. The sequencing input was peripheral blood. The source is a man in his sixties with acute or convalescent COVID-19. This chain connects TRBV30 to TRBJ1-2; unclear D gene. CDR3: CAWSPGYGYTF. The DNA of the CDR3 is TGTGCCTGGAGTCCCGGTTATGGCTACACCTTC. The entire variable domain, with the rest obtained from reference TRBV30 and TRBJ1-2, is as follows: SQTIHQWPATLVQPVGSPLSLECTVEGTSNPNLYWYRQAAGRGLQLLFYSVGIGQISSEVPQNLSASRPQDRQFILSSKKLLLSDSGFYLCAWSPGYGYTFGSGTRLTVV.